This is a list of T cell receptor beta chains from one sample in a study of blood T cells in healthy people across ages. MiXCR, applied by TCRdb to the 5' RACE reads, yields one record per CDR3 protein. The table shows about 1.8 million distinct CDR3 sequences, with around half occurring only once. The sample taken for sequencing was blood. The receptors come from a woman in her thirties or forties in good health. Both conserved end residues are part of each CDR3. The D gene is left open where the match is weak. The listing skips clone size in some rows; elsewhere it reads once, few, many or a size class.

size,J,D,length,V,DNA,CDR3
.,TRBJ1-4,.,13,TRBV6-2/TRBV6-3,TGTGCCAGCAGGGCGTCTTCAGGAGAAAAACTGCTTTTT,CASRASSGEKLLF
.,TRBJ2-7,TRBD2,16,TRBV7-2,TGTGCCAGCAGCTTAGTTGGGGGGGTCTCCTACAATGAGCAGTACTTC,CASSLVGGVSYNEQYF
once,TRBJ2-5,.,14,TRBV4-2,TGTGCCAGCAGCCAAGATCGATTCACCAATGAGCAGTACTTC,CASSQDRFTNEQYF
many,TRBJ2-7,.,13,TRBV6-2/TRBV6-3,TGTGCCAGCAGCTGGGGCCTATCCTACGAGCAGTACTTC,CASSWGLSYEQYF
few,TRBJ1-2,.,15,TRBV7-9,TGTGCCAGCAGCTCAGGGTCAACCTTGTACTATGGCTACACCTTC,CASSSGSTLYYGYTF
.,TRBJ2-6,.,16,TRBV7-9,TGTGCCAGCAGCTTAGCTGCAGGGCCTGGGGCCAACGTCCTGACTTTC,CASSLAAGPGANVLTF
few,TRBJ2-6,.,16,TRBV20-1,TGCAGTGCTAGAGATCCAGCACACTCTGGGGCCAACGTCCTGACTTTC,CSARDPAHSGANVLTF
.,TRBJ2-3,.,12,TRBV5-1,TGCGCCAGCAGCCAAGACCTGGGGGCGCAGTATTTT,CASSQDLGAQYF
.,TRBJ1-2,TRBD1,17,TRBV5-1,TGCGCCAGCAGCTTGGCCCGAGTAGGACAGGGTGGTCGTGGCTACACCTTC,CASSLARVGQGGRGYTF
many,TRBJ1-5,.,16,TRBV27,TGTGCCAGCAGCCCTGTTACCGGACAGCACAATCAGCCCCAGCATTTT,CASSPVTGQHNQPQHF
.,TRBJ1-2,.,13,TRBV6-2/TRBV6-3,TGTGCCAGCAGCTCCCGCCGGGAGGGAGGCTACACCTTC,CASSSRREGGYTF
many,TRBJ1-4,.,14,TRBV5-1,TGCGCCAGCAGCTTGACAGCAACTAATGAAAAACTGTTTTTT,CASSLTATNEKLFF
.,TRBJ1-2,.,14,TRBV20-1,TGCAGTGCTAGCCGACACGCGGCTAACTATGGCTACACCTTC,CSASRHAANYGYTF
few,TRBJ2-4,.,14,TRBV7-2,TGTGCCAGCAGCTTAGATCGGAATTCGAACATTCAGTACTTC,CASSLDRNSNIQYF
.,TRBJ2-2,.,14,TRBV20-1,TGCAGTGCTAGAAGGTTACAGAACACCGGGGAGCTGTTTTTT,CSARRLQNTGELFF
.,TRBJ2-5,TRBD2,16,TRBV6-5,TGTGCCAGCAGTTACGCGACTAGCGGGGGCCAAGAGACCCAGTACTTC,CASSYATSGGQETQYF